These T cell receptor beta chains were read from a single sample in a study of control samples from healthy donors and cancer patients. Assay: immunoSEQ multiplex PCR; the TCRdb copy retains only in-frame clones and omits some. Of 80,000 to 100,000 clones in the sample, about 79% are singletons; the top ten hold over 9.5%. The sequenced material came from blood. Receptors were obtained from a woman aged 25 to 39 in good health. CDR3s include the opening cysteine and the closing phenylalanine or tryptophan.

j_gene: TRBJ2-7
len: 14
v_gene: TRBV7-9
CDR3aa: CASSWGQNSYEQYF

j_gene: TRBJ2-1
len: 14
v_gene: TRBV9
CDR3aa: CASSIGGTKNEQFF

j_gene: TRBJ1-6
len: 13
v_gene: TRBV19
CDR3aa: CASSRQSDSPLHF

j_gene: TRBJ2-1
len: 14
v_gene: TRBV5-1
CDR3aa: CASSTGTGYNEQFF

j_gene: TRBJ2-3
len: 15
v_gene: TRBV30
CDR3aa: CAWSLPTGRGDTQYF

j_gene: TRBJ2-3
len: 12
v_gene: TRBV2
CDR3aa: CASSEDVHTQYF

j_gene: TRBJ1-5
len: 19
v_gene: TRBV6-8
CDR3aa: CASSWPESSGLSSNQPQHF

j_gene: TRBJ2-3
len: 15
v_gene: TRBV18
CDR3aa: CASSLFGLGTDTQYF

j_gene: TRBJ2-1
len: 14
v_gene: TRBV23-1
CDR3aa: CASVKRQGYNEQFF

j_gene: TRBJ2-1
len: 15
v_gene: TRBV10-3
CDR3aa: CAISGERQSYNEQFF

j_gene: TRBJ2-7
len: 17
v_gene: TRBV6-2/TRBV6-3
CDR3aa: CASSYSNAGGVAYEQYF

j_gene: TRBJ2-2
len: 15
v_gene: TRBV5-1
CDR3aa: CASSPGDRNTGELFF

j_gene: TRBJ1-1
len: 17
v_gene: TRBV5-4
CDR3aa: CASSLAGARQGGAEAFF

j_gene: TRBJ1-1
len: 15
v_gene: TRBV25-1
CDR3aa: CASSANTGTASGAFF

j_gene: TRBJ2-7
len: 11
v_gene: TRBV20-1
CDR3aa: CIAASGAEQYF

j_gene: TRBJ2-3
len: 16
v_gene: TRBV7-2
CDR3aa: CASSYGTGGVTDTQYF

j_gene: TRBJ1-2
len: 15
v_gene: TRBV3-1/TRBV3-2
CDR3aa: CASSQGLEVAYGYTF

j_gene: TRBJ1-5
len: 13
v_gene: TRBV30
CDR3aa: CAWSEAGTRFLHF

j_gene: TRBJ1-4
len: 10
v_gene: TRBV2
CDR3aa: CASSNEKLFF

j_gene: TRBJ1-5
len: 12
v_gene: TRBV30
CDR3aa: CAWSVPRQPQHF

j_gene: TRBJ2-3
len: 17
v_gene: TRBV14
CDR3aa: CASSHGMAGTRGYTQYF

j_gene: TRBJ2-7
len: 12
v_gene: TRBV23-1
CDR3aa: CASSPRLHEQYF

j_gene: TRBJ1-3
len: 17
v_gene: TRBV9
CDR3aa: CASSTGVGPSSGNTIYF

j_gene: TRBJ1-5
len: 12
v_gene: TRBV6-5
CDR3aa: CATTEPGQPQHF

j_gene: TRBJ2-2
len: 17
v_gene: TRBV18
CDR3aa: CASSPPGGLVNTGELFF

j_gene: TRBJ2-5
len: 17
v_gene: TRBV4-2
CDR3aa: CASSHQLAGGQGETQYF

j_gene: TRBJ2-1
len: 15
v_gene: TRBV9
CDR3aa: CASSAGGNSYNEQFF

j_gene: TRBJ2-2
len: 14
v_gene: TRBV14
CDR3aa: CASSEYRGTGELFF

j_gene: TRBJ1-2
len: 14
v_gene: TRBV24-1
CDR3aa: CATSDFRSNYGYTF

j_gene: TRBJ2-1
len: 17
v_gene: TRBV7-8
CDR3aa: CASSRRTSGGAYNEQFF

j_gene: TRBJ2-3
len: 14
v_gene: TRBV7-9
CDR3aa: CASSYGGRTDTQYF

j_gene: TRBJ1-1
len: 13
v_gene: TRBV6-5
CDR3aa: CASSYSRQGEAFF